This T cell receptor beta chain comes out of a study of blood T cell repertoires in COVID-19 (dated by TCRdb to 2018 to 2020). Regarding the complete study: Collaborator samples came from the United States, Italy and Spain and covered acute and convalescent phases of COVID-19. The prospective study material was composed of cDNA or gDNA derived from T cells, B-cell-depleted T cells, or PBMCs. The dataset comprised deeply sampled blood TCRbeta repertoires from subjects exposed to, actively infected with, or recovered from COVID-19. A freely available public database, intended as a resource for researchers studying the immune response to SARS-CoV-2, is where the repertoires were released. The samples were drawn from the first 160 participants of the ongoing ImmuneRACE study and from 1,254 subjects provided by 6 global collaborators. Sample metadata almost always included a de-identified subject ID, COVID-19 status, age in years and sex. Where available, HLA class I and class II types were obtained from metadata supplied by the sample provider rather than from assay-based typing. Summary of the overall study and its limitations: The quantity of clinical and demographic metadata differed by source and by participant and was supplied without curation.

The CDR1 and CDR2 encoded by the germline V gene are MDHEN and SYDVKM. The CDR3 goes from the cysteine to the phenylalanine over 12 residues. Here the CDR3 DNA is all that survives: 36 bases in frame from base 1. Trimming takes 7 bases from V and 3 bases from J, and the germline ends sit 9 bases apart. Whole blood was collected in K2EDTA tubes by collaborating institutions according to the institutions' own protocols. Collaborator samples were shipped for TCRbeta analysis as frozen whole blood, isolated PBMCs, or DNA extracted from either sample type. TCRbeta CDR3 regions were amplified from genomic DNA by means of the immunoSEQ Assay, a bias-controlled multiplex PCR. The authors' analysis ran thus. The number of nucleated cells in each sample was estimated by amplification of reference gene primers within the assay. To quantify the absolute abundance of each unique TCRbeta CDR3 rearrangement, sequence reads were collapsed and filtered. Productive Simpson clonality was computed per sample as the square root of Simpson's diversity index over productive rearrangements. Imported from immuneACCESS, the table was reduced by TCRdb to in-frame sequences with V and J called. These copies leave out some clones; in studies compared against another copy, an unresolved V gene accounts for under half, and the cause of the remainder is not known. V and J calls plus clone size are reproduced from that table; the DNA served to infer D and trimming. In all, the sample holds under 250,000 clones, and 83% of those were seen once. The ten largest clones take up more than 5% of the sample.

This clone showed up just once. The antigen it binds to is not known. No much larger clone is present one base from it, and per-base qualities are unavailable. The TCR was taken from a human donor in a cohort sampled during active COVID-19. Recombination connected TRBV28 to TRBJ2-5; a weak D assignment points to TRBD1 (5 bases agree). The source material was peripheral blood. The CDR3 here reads CASMTAEETQYF. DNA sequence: TGTGCCAGCATGACAGCCGAAGAGACCCAGTACTTC.